The 29 T cell receptor beta chains listed next were all sequenced from one sample in a study of lymphopenia after photon versus proton radiotherapy. Profiling relied on immunoSEQ multiplex PCR, and the TCRdb table lists in-frame clones only, not all of them. The sample lists about 19,000 clones; 90% to 95% were seen once. The sample was peripheral blood, taken from a patient treated with photon-based radiotherapy. The receptors were sampled from a man aged 60 to 69 with pancreatic cancer.

The chain employs TRBV18 and TRBJ2-3; 8 bases fit TRBD2. The CDR3 is 15 residues long. J lost 0 bases, V lost 2 bases, and 1 base had no gene match. Looked up from germline, CDR1 is KGHSH and CDR2 is LQKENI. CDR3 sequence: CASSPVAGSTDTQYF. The CDR3 region has the DNA TGTGCCAGCTCACCAGTAGCGGGGAGCACAGATACGCAGTATTTT. The complete variable domain, with remaining parts taken from reference TRBV18 and TRBJ2-3, reads NAGVMQNPRHLVRRRGQEARLRCSPMKGHSHVYWYRQLPEEGLKFMVYLQKENIIDESGMPKERFSAEFPKEGPSILRIQQVVRGDSAAYFCASSPVAGSTDTQYFGPGTRLTVL.

This rearrangement joins TRBV2 to TRBJ2-4, with D tentatively TRBD1 (5 bases). V dropped 8 bases and J dropped 3 bases, with 17 bases sitting between them. Germline lookup yields CDR1 SNHLY and CDR2 FYNNEI. This CDR3 is 15 amino acids long. The CDR3 DNA reads as TGTGCCAGCCTGGGGCAAGGGTTGGTCAAAAACATTCAGTACTTC. This sequence encodes CASLGQGLVKNIQYF. The complete variable domain, with remaining parts taken from reference TRBV2 and TRBJ2-4, reads EPEVTQTPSHQVTQMGQEVILRCVPISNHLYFYWYRQILGQKVEFLVSFYNNEISEKSEIFDDQFSVERPDGSNFTLKIRSTKLEDSAMYFCASLGQGLVKNIQYFGAGTRLSVL.

V usage is TRBV5-1 and J usage is TRBJ2-5, with TRBD2 as a possible D gene (6 bases). Trimming left V 0 bases short and J 6 bases short, with 18 bases between. The CDR3 length is 16 residues. Germline V lookup: CDR1 SGHRS, CDR2 YFSETQ. CDR3 coding DNA: TGCGCCAGCAGCTTGGACCCACTAGCTTCGTGGAAGACCCAGTACTTC. This codes for CASSLDPLASWKTQYF.

The count of this clone is one. Relative to the germline gene, one junction end is altered; a read error may explain this. The J gene is TRBJ1-1, the V gene TRBV5-1; D may be TRBD1 (6 bases). In germline, CDR1 is SGHRS, CDR2 YFSETQ. The CDR3 consists of 13 residues. Written as DNA, the CDR3 is TGCGCCAGCAGCACAAGGGGGAACGCTGAAGCTTTCTTT. Protein: CASSTRGNAEAFF.

J is TRBJ2-3 and V is TRBV7-2, with D possibly TRBD2 on 6 matching bases. This CDR3 has 14 amino acids. Trimming took 3 bases from V and 7 from J, leaving 14 bases between them. CDR1 SGHTA and CDR2 FQGNSA come from the germline V gene. The CDR3 coding sequence is TGTGCCAGCAGCTTTAGCGGCTCCGGGTATACGCAGTATTTT. Residues: CASSFSGSGYTQYF.

The chain is built from TRBV2 and TRBJ1-2, with TRBD1 matching 9 bases. Germline V gives CDR1 SNHLY, CDR2 FYNNEI. This CDR3 region has 14 residues. Unmatched junction bases numbered 3, after V lost 3 bases and J lost 4 bases. The DNA of the CDR3 is TGTGCCAGCAGTGATACAGGGGGCGGCTATGGCTACACCTTC. This codes for CASSDTGGGYGYTF.

The chain employs TRBV5-1 and TRBJ2-1, with D possibly being TRBD2 (6 bases). Trimming shortened V by 4 bases and J by 4 bases, and 12 bases separated the two germline ends. CDR3 length: 14 residues. Germline V lookup: CDR1 SGHRS, CDR2 YFSETQ. In DNA, the CDR3 is TGCGCCAGCAGCCGGGGCGGGGAATACAATGAGCAGTTCTTC. The encoded protein is CASSRGGEYNEQFF.

The chain uses TRBV27 and TRBJ1-4, with D tentatively TRBD1 (6 bases). The germline V gene encodes CDR1 MNHEY and CDR2 SMNVEV (reference sequence). Between the trimmed V and J ends, which lost 9 bases and 7 bases, there was a span of 21 bases. The CDR3 totals 15 residues. The CDR3 nucleotides read TGTGCCAGTTCGGGCTACAGGGAGGGAGGTGAAAAACTGTTTTTT. Protein product: CASSGYREGGEKLFF. Complete variable domain (other parts from reference TRBV27 and TRBJ1-4): EAQVTQNPRYLITVTGKKLTVTCSQNMNHEYMSWYRQDPGLGLRQIYYSMNVEVTDKGDVPEGYKVSRKEKRNFPLILESPSPNQTSLYFCASSGYREGGEKLFFGSGTQLSVL.

The V and J genes are TRBV5-1 and TRBJ2-7, with D maybe TRBD1 (6 bases). Germline V gives CDR1 SGHRS, CDR2 YFSETQ. The CDR3 has 18 amino acids. V lost 0 bases and J lost 0, with 19 bases in between. CDR3 protein: CASSLGGTRTVSSYEQYF. The CDR3 bases are TGCGCCAGCAGCTTGGGGGGGACCCGGACAGTAAGCTCCTACGAGCAGTACTTC.

This chain uses TRBV19 with TRBJ1-5; 11 bases match TRBD1. This CDR3 contains 14 residues. Germline-derived CDR1 and CDR2 are LNHDA and SQIVND (reference sequence). Germline trimming cut 6 bases from V and 4 bases from J; bases unmatched to any gene: 2. The CDR3 nucleotides read TGTGCCAGTAGGGACAGGGGGCGTAATCAGCCCCAGCATTTT. Its protein product is CASRDRGRNQPQHF.

The rearrangement uses TRBV4-2 and TRBJ2-3, with D possibly matching TRBD2 (5 bases). Looked up from germline, CDR1 is LGHNA and CDR2 is YNFKEQ. V was cut by 0 bases and J by 6 bases, with 16 bases left in between. The CDR3 runs to 16 residues. The CDR3 sequence: CASSQERGYDGDTQYF. DNA for the CDR3: TGTGCCAGCAGCCAAGAACGGGGATACGATGGGGATACGCAGTATTTT.

This sequence joins TRBV5-1 and TRBJ1-2, with TRBD1 matching 11 bases. This CDR3 comprises 17 residues. Losses at the gene ends were 1 base for V and 2 bases for J; bases not matched to a gene: 7. The germline V gene has CDR1 SGHRS and CDR2 YFSETQ. CDR3 nucleotide sequence: TGCGCCAGCAGCTTGAGGACAGGGGGCTCAAACAACTATGGCTACACCTTC. This encodes CASSLRTGGSNNYGYTF. Full variable domain (rest looked up from reference TRBV5-1 and TRBJ1-2): KAGVTQTPRYLIKTRGQQVTLSCSPISGHRSVSWYQQTPGQGLQFLFEYFSETQRNKGNFPGRFSGRQFSNSRSEMNVSTLELGDSALYLCASSLRTGGSNNYGYTFGSGTRLTVV.

This rearrangement joins TRBV29-1 to TRBJ1-2, with D possibly TRBD1 on 5 matching bases. CDR3 length: 12 residues. Germline-derived CDR1 and CDR2 are SQVTM and ANQGSEA. Deletions cut 6 bases from V and 3 bases from J, with 11 bases between. The CDR3 protein is CSVTRQHYGYTF. The CDR3 DNA is TGCAGCGTCACCAGACAGCACTATGGCTACACCTTC.

The CDR3 reads CASYRDSGANVLTF. In DNA, the CDR3 is TGTGCCAGTTACAGGGACTCTGGGGCCAACGTCCTGACTTTC. The chain employs TRBV2 and TRBJ2-6; D is perhaps TRBD1 (6 bases). This CDR3 has 14 residues. Trimming pared 9 bases from V and 0 bases from J, leaving 9 bases between. The germline V gene encodes CDR1 SNHLY and CDR2 FYNNEI.

This clone was recorded once. The chain carries TRBV27 and TRBJ1-1; TRBD1 is a possible D gene (5 bases). CDR3 length equals 15 residues. Germline lookup yields CDR1 MNHEY and CDR2 SMNVEV (reference sequence). V was trimmed by 8 bases and J by 4 bases, leaving 20 bases between them. CDR3 nucleotide sequence: TGTGCCAGCTCCTTCCTGGGAGGGACCGGCACTGAAGCTTTCTTT. It specifies CASSFLGGTGTEAFF.

The chain carries TRBV6-1 and TRBJ2-1; D gene unclear. CDR1 is MNHNS and CDR2 is SASEGT in the germline V gene. V dropped 3 bases and J dropped 9 bases, with 3 bases sitting between them. The CDR3 consists of 10 residues. The CDR3 is CASSDFEQFF. CDR3 nucleotides: TGTGCCAGCAGTGATTTTGAGCAGTTCTTC.

This rearrangement joins TRBV6-1 to TRBJ1-1, with 7 bases aligning to TRBD1. CDR1 is MNHNS and CDR2 is SASEGT in the germline V gene. V was clipped by 6 bases and J by 4 bases; unmatched bases: 8. The CDR3 spans 14 residues. The CDR3 loop is CASSPTGRGTEAFF. The CDR3 nucleotides read TGTGCCAGCAGCCCGACAGGGAGAGGCACTGAAGCTTTCTTT.

V gene TRBV5-4 combines with J gene TRBJ1-2; D not certain. In germline, CDR1 is SGHNT, CDR2 YYREEE (reference sequence). V was shortened by 6 bases and J by 4 bases, with 19 bases between the two germline ends. The CDR3 spans 15 residues. The DNA for the CDR3 is TGTGCCAGCATATGTCGCGTACCAAAGACCTATGGCTACACCTTC. Translation gives CASICRVPKTYGYTF.

This clone has a handful of counts. One junction end does not reproduce the germline sequence, and a read error may be involved. This chain connects TRBV20-1 to TRBJ2-1, with a possible D match to TRBD2 (5 bases). The length of the CDR3 is 11 residues. In germline, CDR1 is DFQATT, CDR2 SNEGSKA (reference sequence). The CDR3 region is CSARATGSWIF. In DNA, the CDR3 is TGCAGTGCTAGAGCGACGGGGAGTTGGATCTTC.

This clone has only a few counts. The V call is TRBV10-3, the J call TRBJ1-2; D may be TRBD1 (6 bases). Germline V lookup: CDR1 ENHRY, CDR2 SYGVKD. The CDR3 sequence is 14 residues long. V was trimmed by 2 bases and J by 4 bases, leaving 11 bases between them. The CDR3 loop reads CAISEPQGRYGYTF. CDR3 nucleotide sequence: TGTGCCATCAGTGAGCCCCAGGGGCGCTATGGCTACACCTTC.

This clone was counted only a few times. The CDR3 DNA is TGTGCAGTACAGGGAGGAAGCAATCAGCCCCAGCATTTT. Encoded protein: CAVQGGSNQPQHF. The gene calls are TRBV7-6 and TRBJ1-5; D possibly corresponds to TRBD1 (6 bases). The CDR3 runs to 13 residues. Per the germline V gene, CDR1 is SGHVS and CDR2 is FNYEAQ.

The CDR3 DNA follows: TGTGCCAGCAGCCAAGAGAGGGTAGCGGGTCAAGAGACCCAGTACTTC. It yields the protein CASSQERVAGQETQYF. The rearrangement links TRBV4-2 to TRBJ2-5; 7 bases fit TRBD2. Germline V gene sequence: CDR1 LGHNA, CDR2 YNFKEQ. The CDR3 extends over 16 amino acids. After removal of 0 bases from V and 2 bases from J, the junction contained 6 bases not matched to a gene.

The chain has TRBV30 and TRBJ1-2; no clear D. CDR3 length equals 12 residues. Per germline, CDR1 GTSNPN and CDR2 SVGIG (reference sequence). Trimming cost V 3 bases and J 7 bases, with 12 bases left between them. The CDR3 nucleotides read TGTGCCTGGAGCCACGACCCTCGTGGCTACACCTTC. Translating gives CAWSHDPRGYTF.

The V gene is TRBV29-1, the J gene TRBJ2-5, with D maybe TRBD2 (5 bases). This CDR3 spans 14 amino acids. Deletions cut 3 bases from V and 0 bases from J, with 11 bases between. CDR1 and CDR2 (germline): SQVTM, ANQGSEA. Here the CDR3 reads CSVDKSGYQETQYF. The CDR3, as DNA: TGCAGCGTTGACAAATCGGGGTACCAAGAGACCCAGTACTTC.

V is TRBV15 and J is TRBJ2-3; 8 nucleotides line up with TRBD2. J lost 2 bases, V lost 5 bases, and 12 bases had no gene match. Germline V CDR1 and CDR2: LNHNV, YYDKDF (reference sequence). The CDR3 loop spans 17 amino acids. This chain's CDR3 is CATSAFSAGGFTDTQYF. The CDR3 DNA reads as TGTGCCACCAGCGCGTTCTCGGCGGGGGGCTTCACAGATACGCAGTATTTT.

The chain recombines TRBV19 with TRBJ2-4; maybe TRBD1 (6 bases). Germline V lookup: CDR1 LNHDA, CDR2 SQIVND (reference sequence). Trimming stripped 6 bases from V and 2 bases from J, with 26 bases between. This CDR3 region has 19 residues. CDR3 in amino acids: CASSLLPGQLASSKNIQYF. DNA for the CDR3: TGTGCCAGTAGCTTACTACCGGGACAACTTGCTTCGTCCAAAAACATTCAGTACTTC.

The chain recombines TRBV19 with TRBJ2-5, with TRBD2 identical over 8 bases. Germline assignment: CDR1 LNHDA and CDR2 SQIVND (reference sequence). The V gene end was trimmed by 11 bases and the J gene end by 5 bases; junction bases not matched to a gene: 13. The CDR3 extends over 14 amino acids. Here the CDR3 DNA reads TGTGCCCGGGGGGGACCCAGGGGTATGGAGACCCAGTACTTC. Translating gives CARGGPRGMETQYF.

The chain carries TRBV18 and TRBJ2-5, with 10 bases that match TRBD2. There are 17 residues in the CDR3. Germline assignment: CDR1 KGHSH and CDR2 LQKENI. Trimming at V came to 0 bases and at J to 2 bases, leaving 6 bases not matched to a gene. For the CDR3, the DNA is TGTGCCAGCTCACCACCTGGGCTAGCGGGGGTTCAAGAGACCCAGTACTTC. Amino acids: CASSPPGLAGVQETQYF.

This clone has only one observation. The V and J genes are TRBV2 and TRBJ1-4; TRBD1 agrees at 7 bases. V was clipped by 3 bases and J by 0 bases; unmatched bases: 4. The CDR3 has 16 amino acids. CDR1 SNHLY and CDR2 FYNNEI come from the germline V gene. The CDR3 coding sequence is TGTGCCAGCAGTGACCCACAGGGGTCAACTAATGAAAAACTGTTTTTT. Protein: CASSDPQGSTNEKLFF.